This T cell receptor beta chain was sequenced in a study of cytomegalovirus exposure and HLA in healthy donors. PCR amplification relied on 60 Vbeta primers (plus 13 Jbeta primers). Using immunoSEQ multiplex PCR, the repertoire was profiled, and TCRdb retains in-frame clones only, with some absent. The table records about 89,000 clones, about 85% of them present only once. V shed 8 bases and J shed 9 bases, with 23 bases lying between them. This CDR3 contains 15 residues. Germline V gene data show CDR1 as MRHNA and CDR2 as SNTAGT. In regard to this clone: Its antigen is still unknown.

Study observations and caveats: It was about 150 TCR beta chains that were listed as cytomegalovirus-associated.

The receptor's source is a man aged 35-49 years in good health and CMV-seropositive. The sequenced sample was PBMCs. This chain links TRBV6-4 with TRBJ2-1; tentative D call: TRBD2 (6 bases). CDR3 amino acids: CASRPNPKTRGEQFF. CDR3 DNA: TGTGCCAGCCGCCCCAATCCCAAGACTAGAGGTGAGCAGTTCTTC.